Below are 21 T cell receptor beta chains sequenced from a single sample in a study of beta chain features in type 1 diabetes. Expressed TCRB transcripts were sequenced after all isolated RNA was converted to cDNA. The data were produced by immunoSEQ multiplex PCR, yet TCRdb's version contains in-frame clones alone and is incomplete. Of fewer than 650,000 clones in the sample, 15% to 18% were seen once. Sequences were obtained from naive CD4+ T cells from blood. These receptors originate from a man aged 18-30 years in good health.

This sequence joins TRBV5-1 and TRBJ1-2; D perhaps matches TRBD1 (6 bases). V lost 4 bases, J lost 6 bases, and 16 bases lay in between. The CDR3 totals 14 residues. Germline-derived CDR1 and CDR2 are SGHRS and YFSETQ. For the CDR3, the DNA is TGCGCCAGCAGCGCTGACAGGTTAACGGATGGCTACACCTTC. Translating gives CASSADRLTDGYTF.

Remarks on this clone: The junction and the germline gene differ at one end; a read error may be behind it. In DNA form, the CDR3 reads TGTGCCAGCACCTTAGGACAGACTAACTATGGCTACACCTTC. This codes for CASTLGQTNYGYTF. The genes are TRBV7-2 and TRBJ1-2; TRBD1 is a possible D gene (6 bases). The CDR3 length is 14 residues. Germline V lookup: CDR1 SGHTA, CDR2 FQGNSA.

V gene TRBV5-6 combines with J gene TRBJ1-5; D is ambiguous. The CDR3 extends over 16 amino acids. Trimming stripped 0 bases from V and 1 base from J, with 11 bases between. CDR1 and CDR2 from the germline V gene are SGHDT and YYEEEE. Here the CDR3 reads CASSLGGFPSNQPQHF. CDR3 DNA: TGTGCCAGCAGCTTGGGAGGTTTTCCCAGCAATCAGCCCCAGCATTTT. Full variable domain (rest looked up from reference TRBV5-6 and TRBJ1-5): DAGVTQSPTHLIKTRGQQVTLRCSPKSGHDTVSWYQQALGQGPQFIFQYYEEEERQRGNFPDRFSGHQFPNYSSELNVNALLLGDSALYLCASSLGGFPSNQPQHFGDGTRLSIL.

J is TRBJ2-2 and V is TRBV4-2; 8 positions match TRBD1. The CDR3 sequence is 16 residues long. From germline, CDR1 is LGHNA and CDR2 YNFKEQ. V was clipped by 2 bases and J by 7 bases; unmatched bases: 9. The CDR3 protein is CASSQPFRGRGGELFF. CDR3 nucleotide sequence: TGTGCCAGCAGCCAACCTTTCAGGGGGCGCGGCGGGGAGCTGTTTTTT.

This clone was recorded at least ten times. CDR3 DNA: TGTGCCAGCAGCCCCGGACTAGCGGGGGTCCACAATGAGCAGTTCTTC. Translated: CASSPGLAGVHNEQFF. The chain joins TRBV7-9 to TRBJ2-1, with 13 bases identical to TRBD2. V gave up 5 bases and J gave up 5 bases; unmatched junction bases: 6. CDR1 is SEHNR and CDR2 is FQNEAQ in the germline V gene (reference sequence). The CDR3 length is 16 residues.

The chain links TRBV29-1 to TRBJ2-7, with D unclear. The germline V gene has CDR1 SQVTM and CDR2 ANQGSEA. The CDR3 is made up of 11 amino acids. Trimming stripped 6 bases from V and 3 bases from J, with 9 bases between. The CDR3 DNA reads TGCAGCGTAGTGACGGACTACGAGCAGTACTTC. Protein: CSVVTDYEQYF.

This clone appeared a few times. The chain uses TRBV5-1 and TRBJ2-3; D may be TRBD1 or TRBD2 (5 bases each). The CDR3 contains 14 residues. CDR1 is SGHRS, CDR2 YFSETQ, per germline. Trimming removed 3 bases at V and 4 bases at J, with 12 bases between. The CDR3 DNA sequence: TGCGCCAGCAGCTCCCGCCGGGGACCAGATACGCAGTATTTT. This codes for CASSSRRGPDTQYF.

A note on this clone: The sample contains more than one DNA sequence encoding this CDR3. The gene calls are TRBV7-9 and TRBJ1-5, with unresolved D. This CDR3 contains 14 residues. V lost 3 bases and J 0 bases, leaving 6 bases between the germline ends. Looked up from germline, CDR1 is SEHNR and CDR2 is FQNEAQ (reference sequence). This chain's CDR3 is CASSLDGSNQPQHF. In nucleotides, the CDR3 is TGTGCCAGCAGCTTGGACGGTAGCAATCAGCCCCAGCATTTT.

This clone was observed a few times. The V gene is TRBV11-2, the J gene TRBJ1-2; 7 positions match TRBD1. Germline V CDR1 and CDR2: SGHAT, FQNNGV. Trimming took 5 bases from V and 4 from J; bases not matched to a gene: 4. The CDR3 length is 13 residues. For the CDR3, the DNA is TGTGCCAGCAGCCTGGACAGGTCCTATGGCTACACCTTC. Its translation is CASSLDRSYGYTF.

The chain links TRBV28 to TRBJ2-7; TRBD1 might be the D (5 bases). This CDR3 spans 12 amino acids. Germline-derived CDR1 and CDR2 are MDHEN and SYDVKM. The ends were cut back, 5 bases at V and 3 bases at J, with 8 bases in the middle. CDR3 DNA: TGTGCCAGCAGTACCAGGGTCTACGAGCAGTACTTC. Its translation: CASSTRVYEQYF.

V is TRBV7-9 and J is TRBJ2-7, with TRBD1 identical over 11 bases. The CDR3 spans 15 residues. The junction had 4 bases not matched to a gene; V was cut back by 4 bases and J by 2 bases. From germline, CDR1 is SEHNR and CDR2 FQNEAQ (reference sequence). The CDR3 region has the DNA TGTGCCAGCAGCTCGGACAGGGGGCTACCCTACGAGCAGTACTTC. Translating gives CASSSDRGLPYEQYF.

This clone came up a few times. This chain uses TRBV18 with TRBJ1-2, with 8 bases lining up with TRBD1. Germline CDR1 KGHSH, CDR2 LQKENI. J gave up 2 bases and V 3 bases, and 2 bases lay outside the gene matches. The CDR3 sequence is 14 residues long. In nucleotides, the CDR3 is TGTGCCAGCTCACCGAGGGACAGGAACTATGGCTACACCTTC. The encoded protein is CASSPRDRNYGYTF.

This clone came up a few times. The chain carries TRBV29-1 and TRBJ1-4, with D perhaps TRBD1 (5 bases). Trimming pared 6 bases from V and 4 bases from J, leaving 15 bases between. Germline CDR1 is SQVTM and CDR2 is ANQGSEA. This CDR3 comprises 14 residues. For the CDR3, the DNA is TGCAGCGTAACAAGGGGTGGGTTTAATGAAAAACTGTTTTTT. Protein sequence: CSVTRGGFNEKLFF.

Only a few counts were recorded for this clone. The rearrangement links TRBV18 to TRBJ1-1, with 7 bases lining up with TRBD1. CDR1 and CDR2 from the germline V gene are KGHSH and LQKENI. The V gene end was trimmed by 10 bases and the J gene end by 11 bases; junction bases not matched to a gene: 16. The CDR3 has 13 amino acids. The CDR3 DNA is TGTGCCACCCCGGGAAAGCCAGGGGGAACGGCTTTCTTT. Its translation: CATPGKPGGTAFF.

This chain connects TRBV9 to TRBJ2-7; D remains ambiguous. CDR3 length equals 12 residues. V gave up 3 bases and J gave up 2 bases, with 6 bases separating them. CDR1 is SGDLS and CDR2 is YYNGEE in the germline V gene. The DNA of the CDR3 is TGTGCCAGCAGCGCCGGTGCCTACGAGCAGTACTTC. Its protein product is CASSAGAYEQYF.

This CDR3 is CASSKIGAGENTEAFF. The CDR3 nucleotides read TGTGCCAGTAGTAAAATCGGCGCCGGAGAGAACACTGAAGCTTTCTTT. The rearrangement links TRBV19 to TRBJ1-1; no reliable D call. V was shortened by 4 bases and J by 1 base, with 16 bases between the two germline ends. The CDR3 totals 16 residues. Germline V gives CDR1 LNHDA, CDR2 SQIVND (reference sequence).

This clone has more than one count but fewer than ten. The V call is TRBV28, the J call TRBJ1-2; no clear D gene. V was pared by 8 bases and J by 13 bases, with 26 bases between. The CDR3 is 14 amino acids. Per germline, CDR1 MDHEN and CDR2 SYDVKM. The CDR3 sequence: CASLPEGPTLKGTF. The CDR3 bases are TGTGCCAGCCTCCCCGAAGGGCCGACTCTTAAGGGCACCTTC.

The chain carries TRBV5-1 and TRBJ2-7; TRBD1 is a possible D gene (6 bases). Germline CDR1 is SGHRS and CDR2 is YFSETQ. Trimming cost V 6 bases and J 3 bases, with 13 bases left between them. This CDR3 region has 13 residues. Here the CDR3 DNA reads TGCGCCAGCACCCCGACAGGAGACTACGAGCAGTACTTC. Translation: CASTPTGDYEQYF.

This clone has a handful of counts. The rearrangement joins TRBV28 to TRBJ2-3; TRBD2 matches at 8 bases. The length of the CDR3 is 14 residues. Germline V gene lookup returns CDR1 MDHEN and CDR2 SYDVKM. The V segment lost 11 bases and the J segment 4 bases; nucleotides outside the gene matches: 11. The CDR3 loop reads CAGKTGTSPDTQYF. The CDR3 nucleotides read TGTGCCGGCAAGACCGGGACTAGTCCAGATACGCAGTATTTT. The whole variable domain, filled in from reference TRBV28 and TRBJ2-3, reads DVKVTQSSRYLVKRTGEKVFLECVQDMDHENMFWYRQDPGLGLRLIYFSYDVKMKEKGDIPEGYSVSREKKERFSLILESASTNQTSMYLCAGKTGTSPDTQYFGPGTRLTVL.

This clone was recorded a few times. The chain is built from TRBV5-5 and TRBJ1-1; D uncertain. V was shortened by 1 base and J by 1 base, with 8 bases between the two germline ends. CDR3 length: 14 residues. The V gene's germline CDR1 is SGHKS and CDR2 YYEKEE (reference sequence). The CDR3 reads CASSLFGTNTEAFF. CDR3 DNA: TGTGCCAGCAGCTTGTTTGGCACGAACACTGAAGCTTTCTTT. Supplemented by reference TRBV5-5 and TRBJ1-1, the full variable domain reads DAGVTQSPTHLIKTRGQQVTLRCSPISGHKSVSWYQQVLGQGPQFIFQYYEKEERGRGNFPDRFSARQFPNYSSELNVNALLLGDSALYLCASSLFGTNTEAFFGQGTRLTVV.

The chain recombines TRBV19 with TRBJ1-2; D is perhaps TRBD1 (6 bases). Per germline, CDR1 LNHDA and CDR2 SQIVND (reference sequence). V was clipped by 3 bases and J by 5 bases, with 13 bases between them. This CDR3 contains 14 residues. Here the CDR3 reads CASSIATGIYGYTF. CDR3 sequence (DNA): TGTGCCAGTAGTATCGCGACAGGCATATATGGCTACACCTTC. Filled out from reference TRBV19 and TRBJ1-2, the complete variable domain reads DGGITQSPKYLFRKEGQNVTLSCEQNLNHDAMYWYRQDPGQGLRLIYYSQIVNDFQKGDIAEGYSVSREKKESFPLTVTSAQKNPTAFYLCASSIATGIYGYTFGSGTRLTVV.